This T cell receptor beta chain derives from a study of blood T cell repertoires in COVID-19. The CDR3 loop spans 16 amino acids. The V gene lost 1 base and the J gene lost 1 base, with 13 bases spanning the gap. Germline V gene data show CDR1 as SGHAT and CDR2 as FQNNGV. Profiling relied on immunoSEQ multiplex PCR, and the TCRdb table lists in-frame clones only, not all of them. This table holds over 250,000 clones, approximately 89% found once. This clone was detected a few times. Sequencing used peripheral blood. This chain connects TRBV11-2 to TRBJ2-5; D may be TRBD2 (6 bases). This sequence originates from a woman aged 70-85 years with COVID-19, enrolled during active disease. DNA of the CDR3: TGTGCCAGCAGCTTAGGGGCGGGACCCCGCCAAGAGACCCAGTACTTC. The encoded protein is CASSLGAGPRQETQYF.